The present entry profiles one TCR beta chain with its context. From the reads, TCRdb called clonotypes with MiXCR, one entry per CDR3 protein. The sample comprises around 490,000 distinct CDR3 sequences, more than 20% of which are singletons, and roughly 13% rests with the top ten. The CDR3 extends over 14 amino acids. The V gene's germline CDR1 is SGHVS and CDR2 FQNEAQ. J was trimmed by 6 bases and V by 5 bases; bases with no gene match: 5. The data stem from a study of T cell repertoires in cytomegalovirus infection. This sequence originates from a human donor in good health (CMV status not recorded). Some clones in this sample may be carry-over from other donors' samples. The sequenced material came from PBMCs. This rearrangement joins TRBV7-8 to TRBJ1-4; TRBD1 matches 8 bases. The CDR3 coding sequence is TGTGCCAGCAGCGGACAGGGTGTATATGAAAAACTGTTTTTT. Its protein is CASSGQGVYEKLFF.